Given below is one T cell receptor beta chain in context. The sample comes from a study of cytomegalovirus exposure and HLA in healthy donors. Trimming stripped 2 bases from V and 11 bases from J, with 16 bases between. The CDR3 length is 13 residues. Germline CDR1 reads SGDLS; CDR2 reads YYNGEE. The PCR used 60 Vbeta and 13 Jbeta primers. Assay: immunoSEQ multiplex PCR; the TCRdb copy retains only in-frame clones and omits some. The repertoire has 35,000 to 40,000 clones, approximately 79% of them found once; the top ten carry 7.5% to 9%. Sequenced: PBMCs. This sequence joins TRBV9 and TRBJ2-5; D ambiguous. The TCR sequence derives from a woman aged 30 to 39 in good health and CMV-seropositive. CDR3 sequence (DNA): TGTGCCAGCAGCGTCTCGTCCTCGGCGGAGCAGTACTTC. Amino acids: CASSVSSSAEQYF.